The T cell receptor beta chain described here comes from a study of shared clonotypes between healthy human individuals. Profiled with immunoSEQ multiplex PCR; TCRdb holds only in-frame clones, not every one. This sample carries about 990,000 clones, roughly 74% of them seen once, and the ten largest clones take roughly 0.57%. From germline, CDR1 is SGHAT and CDR2 FQNNGV. The V gene lost 2 bases and the J gene lost 7 bases, with 6 bases spanning the gap. The CDR3 spans 12 residues. This chain joins TRBV11-2 and TRBJ1-3, with unresolved D. The sample taken for sequencing was memory CD4+ T cells from PBMCs. Subset meaning: CD45RA-negative fraction. The TCR originated in a man younger than 35 in good health. Some clones in this sample may be carry-over from other donors' samples. CDR3: CASSLYSNTIYF. CDR3 DNA sequence: TGTGCCAGCAGCTTATATAGTAACACCATATATTTT.